The clone carrying this TCR beta chain was seen only a few times. No antigen is known for it. After removal of 7 bases from V and 4 bases from J, the junction contained 12 bases not matched to a gene. This CDR3 region has 15 residues. This sample is part of a study of regulatory T cells in long-lasting Graves disease. Arm-PCR of CDR3 regions and iRepertoire HTBI primers were used to build TCR beta libraries. TCRdb processed the multiplex PCR reads anew with MiXCR; each CDR3 protein has one entry. Of a few hundred thousand distinct CDR3 sequences listed, approximately 23% are singletons. Study-wide results and limits: Few sampled subjects may have lowered accuracy. Examination was confined to peripheral blood, excluding thyroid tissue. Repertoires from persistent disease leaned toward TRBV28, TRBJ1-2 and TRBJ2-5.

Regarding time point: persistent/refractory GD, antithyroid drugs over 5 years with positive TRAb. Extracted PBMC RNA gave rise to the TCR library. The starting material was peripheral blood mononuclear cells (PBMCs), obtained when the disease was refractory, from a patient treated with antithyroid drugs. The V gene is TRBV12-3 or TRBV12-4, the J gene TRBJ2-7, with 8 bases that match TRBD2. This receptor was obtained from a woman aged 40 to 50 with Graves disease. The CDR3 spells CASTRAHSGIYEQYF. Here the CDR3 DNA reads TGTGCCAGCACCCGAGCCCATAGCGGGATTTACGAGCAGTACTTC.